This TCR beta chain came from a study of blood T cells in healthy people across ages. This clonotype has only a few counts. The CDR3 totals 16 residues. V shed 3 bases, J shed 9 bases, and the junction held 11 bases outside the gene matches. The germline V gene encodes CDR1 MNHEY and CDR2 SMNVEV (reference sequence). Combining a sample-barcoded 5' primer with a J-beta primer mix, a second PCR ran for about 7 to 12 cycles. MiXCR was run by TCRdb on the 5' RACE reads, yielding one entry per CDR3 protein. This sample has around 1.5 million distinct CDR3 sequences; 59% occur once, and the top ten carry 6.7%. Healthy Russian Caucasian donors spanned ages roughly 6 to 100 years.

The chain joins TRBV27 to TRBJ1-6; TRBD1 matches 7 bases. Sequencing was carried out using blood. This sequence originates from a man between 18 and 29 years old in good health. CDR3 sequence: CASSFGRGRGISPLHF. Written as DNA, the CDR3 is TGTGCCAGCAGTTTTGGGCGTGGCAGGGGGATTTCACCCCTCCACTTT.